This passage covers 23 T cell receptor beta chains from one sample sequenced in a study of cytomegalovirus exposure and HLA in healthy donors. The PCR was carried out with 60 Vbeta primers and 13 Jbeta primers. Only in-frame clones appear in the TCRdb table, and some are missing; sequencing was by immunoSEQ multiplex PCR. The table shows approximately 150,000 clones, with around 82% occurring only once. The sequenced sample was PBMCs. Receptors were obtained from a woman aged 18-30 years in good health and CMV-seropositive.

This clone was observed once. The chain combines TRBV7-8 with TRBJ2-1; 15 nucleotides match TRBD2. The germline gives CDR1 SGHVS, CDR2 FQNEAQ. V gave up 0 bases and J gave up 0 bases; unmatched junction bases: 6. The CDR3 contains 20 residues. The DNA of the CDR3 is TGTGCCAGCAGCTTAGCTATGGGGGGACTAGCGGGGGGCTCCTACAATGAGCAGTTCTTC. Residues: CASSLAMGGLAGGSYNEQFF.

CDR3 amino acids: CASSARRGRDNQPQHF. The CDR3 DNA follows: TGTGCCAGCAGTGCGCGGAGAGGGCGCGACAATCAGCCCCAGCATTTT. V is TRBV6-1 and J is TRBJ1-5; D remains unclear. The CDR3 loop spans 16 amino acids. Germline CDR1 reads MNHNS; CDR2 reads SASEGT. The V gene lost 4 bases and the J gene lost 3 bases, with 16 bases spanning the gap.

The rearrangement uses TRBV7-8 and TRBJ2-1; TRBD2 matches at 7 bases. The CDR3 has 14 residues. Germline V gene data show CDR1 as SGHVS and CDR2 as FQNEAQ. J lost 3 bases, V lost 3 bases, and 2 bases had no gene match. CDR3 DNA sequence: TGTGCCAGCAGCTTCGGCGGGGGCTACAATGAGCAGTTCTTC. This encodes CASSFGGGYNEQFF.

The CDR3 sequence is CASSSDRSLYGYTF. In nucleotides, the CDR3 is TGTGCCAGCAGCAGCGACAGAAGCTTATATGGCTACACCTTC. The J gene is TRBJ1-2, the V gene TRBV7-9, with a possible D match to TRBD1 (5 bases). V was trimmed by 5 bases and J by 5 bases, leaving 15 bases between them. The V gene's germline CDR1 is SEHNR and CDR2 FQNEAQ (reference sequence). The CDR3 spans 14 residues.

The chain has TRBV7-2 and TRBJ2-7, with 8 bases matching TRBD1. CDR3 length: 16 amino acids. The V and J ends lost 1 base and 4 bases, in that order; junction bases with no gene match: 9. CDR1 is SGHTA and CDR2 is FQGNSA in the germline V gene. The CDR3 reads CASSLESTGVRYEQYF. The CDR3 nucleotides read TGTGCCAGCAGCTTAGAATCGACAGGGGTTCGGTACGAGCAGTACTTC.

The chain combines TRBV27 with TRBJ1-3, with unresolved D. Per germline, CDR1 MNHEY and CDR2 SMNVEV (reference sequence). Trimming shortened V by 6 bases and J by 0 bases, and 12 bases separated the two germline ends. This CDR3 is built from 15 residues. The CDR3 DNA follows: TGTGCCAGCAGACTCAACCAAGACTCTGGAAACACCATATATTTT. Its translation is CASRLNQDSGNTIYF.

The chain carries TRBV12-5 and TRBJ1-1, with D tentatively TRBD1 (5 bases). Trimming removed 3 bases at V and 6 bases at J, with 8 bases between. This CDR3 has 12 amino acids. Germline CDR1 reads LGHNT; CDR2 reads FRNRAP. In nucleotides, the CDR3 is TGTGCTAGTGGTTTTGGGGCCTCTGAAGCTTTCTTT. This codes for CASGFGASEAFF.

CDR3 nucleotides: TGTGCCAGTAGTATTGAGGGTATTAGCGAGCAGTACTTC. Translation: CASSIEGISEQYF. This rearrangement joins TRBV19 to TRBJ2-7, with D perhaps TRBD2 (5 bases). The CDR3 has 13 residues. V shed 3 bases and J shed 6 bases, with 12 bases lying between them. In germline, CDR1 is LNHDA, CDR2 SQIVND (reference sequence).

The rearrangement links TRBV2 to TRBJ1-2; no definite D call. The V gene's germline CDR1 is SNHLY and CDR2 FYNNEI. The V gene lost 8 bases and the J gene lost 4 bases, with 8 bases spanning the gap. This CDR3 is 11 amino acids long. The CDR3 DNA reads TGTGCCAGCTCTTTTAGCTATGGCTACACCTTC. Its translation is CASSFSYGYTF.

This chain connects TRBV5-6 to TRBJ2-5, with 8 bases that match TRBD2. Unmatched junction bases numbered 10, after V lost 2 bases and J lost 4 bases. The CDR3 loop spans 16 amino acids. Looked up from germline, CDR1 is SGHDT and CDR2 is YYEEEE. In DNA, the CDR3 is TGTGCCAGCAGCTTATCCGGCCGGGGGGGCCGAGAGACCCAGTACTTC. Translation gives CASSLSGRGGRETQYF.

The CDR3 DNA reads TGTGCCAGCAGTGCACAGGGGACAGATACGCAGTATTTT. It codes for CASSAQGTDTQYF. This chain uses TRBV2 with TRBJ2-3, with 7 bases identical to TRBD1. V shed 4 bases, J shed 3 bases, and the junction held 1 base outside the gene matches. The CDR3 sequence is 13 residues long. CDR1 SNHLY and CDR2 FYNNEI come from the germline V gene.

This chain links TRBV5-1 with TRBJ2-2; 8 bases are a match to TRBD2. Unmatched junction bases numbered 5, after V lost 4 bases and J lost 6 bases. Germline loops: CDR1 SGHRS, CDR2 YFSETQ. The CDR3 loop spans 14 amino acids. For the CDR3, the DNA is TGCGCCAGCAGCGTGGGACTAGAGCCCGGGGAGCTGTTTTTT. It encodes CASSVGLEPGELFF.

As for this clone: A read error may account for a junction end that differs from germline. V usage is TRBV7-9 and J usage is TRBJ2-1, with a weak D call TRBD1 (6 bases). This CDR3 region has 16 residues. Germline V lookup: CDR1 SEHNR, CDR2 FQNEAQ (reference sequence). The CDR3 is CTSSSTRQDHYNEQFF. The CDR3 DNA follows: TGTACCAGCAGCTCCACCCGACAGGACCACTACAATGAGCAGTTCTTC.

The rearrangement links TRBV6-1 to TRBJ2-6; D is undetermined. The V end was cut by 8 bases, the J end by 1 base, with 9 bases between. Germline V lookup: CDR1 MNHNS, CDR2 SASEGT. The CDR3 is 14 amino acids. The chain's CDR3 is CASHAVSGANVLTF. In DNA, the CDR3 is TGTGCCAGCCATGCGGTATCTGGGGCCAACGTCCTGACTTTC.

The V call is TRBV10-2, the J call TRBJ2-5; 11 nucleotides match TRBD2. This CDR3 spans 16 amino acids. Germline V gene sequence: CDR1 WSHSY, CDR2 SAAADI. The junction had 7 bases not matched to a gene; V was cut back by 2 bases and J by 5 bases. The CDR3: CASSEGLAGGEETQYF. The CDR3 region has the DNA TGCGCCAGCAGTGAGGGGCTAGCGGGGGGCGAGGAGACCCAGTACTTC.

J is TRBJ1-1 and V is TRBV6-1; D is undetermined. CDR1 and CDR2 from the germline V gene are MNHNS and SASEGT. Deletions cut 7 bases from V and 1 base from J, with 10 bases between. The CDR3 is made up of 13 amino acids. CDR3 in amino acids: CASNQEENTEAFF. In DNA, the CDR3 is TGTGCCAGCAATCAAGAGGAGAACACTGAAGCTTTCTTT.

V gene TRBV6-5 combines with J gene TRBJ1-6; D is ambiguous. The CDR3 is 14 amino acids. CDR1 and CDR2 (germline): MNHEY, SVGAGI. Trimming removed 7 bases from V and 1 base from J, with 8 bases in between. CDR3 DNA sequence: TGTGCCAGCACACTGAATTCCTATAATTCACCCCTCCACTTT. Protein product: CASTLNSYNSPLHF.

V is TRBV21-1 and J is TRBJ1-1; the table's D call, TRBD1, was not checked against the DNA. TRBV21-1 is deemed a pseudogene. CDR3 size: 17 residues. The CDR3 loop is CASSKVGRRGRNTEAFF. The CDR3 nucleotides read TGTGCCAGCAGCAAGGTGGGTAGGAGGGGGCGGAACACTGAAGCTTTCTTT.

V usage is TRBV6-1 and J usage is TRBJ1-1; D unresolved. The CDR3 spans 17 residues. V dropped 1 base and J dropped 5 bases, with 20 bases sitting between them. Germline assignment: CDR1 MNHNS and CDR2 SASEGT. In DNA, the CDR3 is TGTGCCAGCAGTGAAGAGGATGTGGCAGGTCCGTATACTGAAGCTTTCTTT. It translates to CASSEEDVAGPYTEAFF.

This clone is deemed medium-sized (0.01 to 0.1%). The rearrangement joins TRBV6-5 to TRBJ2-1; 8 positions match TRBD2. CDR1 is MNHEY, CDR2 SVGAGI, per germline. Trimming at V came to 6 bases and at J to 3 bases, leaving 7 bases not matched to a gene. This CDR3 region has 15 residues. The CDR3 region has the DNA TGTGCCAGCAGCCGAGCGGGGGAAAACTACAATGAGCAGTTCTTC. Its translation is CASSRAGENYNEQFF.

The V gene is TRBV4-1, the J gene TRBJ2-7; the D gene is possibly TRBD1 (5 bases). Germline V gives CDR1 MGHRA, CDR2 YSYEKL. Between the trimmed V and J ends, which lost 0 bases and 2 bases, there was a span of 11 bases. The CDR3 has 15 amino acids. The CDR3, as DNA: TGCGCCAGCAGCCAAGAGCTCAGGGCAACCTACGAGCAGTACTTC. Protein sequence: CASSQELRATYEQYF.

This chain connects TRBV5-6 to TRBJ1-1; TRBD1 might be the D (6 bases). Germline V gene sequence: CDR1 SGHDT, CDR2 YYEEEE. The CDR3 contains 14 residues. Trimming took 5 bases from V and 2 from J, leaving 13 bases between them. This CDR3 reads CASRPTGPNTEAFF. CDR3 DNA sequence: TGTGCCAGCAGGCCGACAGGACCAAACACTGAAGCTTTCTTT.

The sample holds one count of this clone. The genes are TRBV7-9 and TRBJ1-4; 8 bases map to TRBD1. V lost 4 bases and J lost 11; bases outside the gene matches: 12. The CDR3 length is 15 residues. The germline V gene has CDR1 SEHNR and CDR2 FQNEAQ (reference sequence). The CDR3 is CASSYGDRGLGKLFF. The CDR3 bases are TGTGCCAGCAGCTACGGAGACAGGGGCCTTGGGAAACTGTTTTTT.